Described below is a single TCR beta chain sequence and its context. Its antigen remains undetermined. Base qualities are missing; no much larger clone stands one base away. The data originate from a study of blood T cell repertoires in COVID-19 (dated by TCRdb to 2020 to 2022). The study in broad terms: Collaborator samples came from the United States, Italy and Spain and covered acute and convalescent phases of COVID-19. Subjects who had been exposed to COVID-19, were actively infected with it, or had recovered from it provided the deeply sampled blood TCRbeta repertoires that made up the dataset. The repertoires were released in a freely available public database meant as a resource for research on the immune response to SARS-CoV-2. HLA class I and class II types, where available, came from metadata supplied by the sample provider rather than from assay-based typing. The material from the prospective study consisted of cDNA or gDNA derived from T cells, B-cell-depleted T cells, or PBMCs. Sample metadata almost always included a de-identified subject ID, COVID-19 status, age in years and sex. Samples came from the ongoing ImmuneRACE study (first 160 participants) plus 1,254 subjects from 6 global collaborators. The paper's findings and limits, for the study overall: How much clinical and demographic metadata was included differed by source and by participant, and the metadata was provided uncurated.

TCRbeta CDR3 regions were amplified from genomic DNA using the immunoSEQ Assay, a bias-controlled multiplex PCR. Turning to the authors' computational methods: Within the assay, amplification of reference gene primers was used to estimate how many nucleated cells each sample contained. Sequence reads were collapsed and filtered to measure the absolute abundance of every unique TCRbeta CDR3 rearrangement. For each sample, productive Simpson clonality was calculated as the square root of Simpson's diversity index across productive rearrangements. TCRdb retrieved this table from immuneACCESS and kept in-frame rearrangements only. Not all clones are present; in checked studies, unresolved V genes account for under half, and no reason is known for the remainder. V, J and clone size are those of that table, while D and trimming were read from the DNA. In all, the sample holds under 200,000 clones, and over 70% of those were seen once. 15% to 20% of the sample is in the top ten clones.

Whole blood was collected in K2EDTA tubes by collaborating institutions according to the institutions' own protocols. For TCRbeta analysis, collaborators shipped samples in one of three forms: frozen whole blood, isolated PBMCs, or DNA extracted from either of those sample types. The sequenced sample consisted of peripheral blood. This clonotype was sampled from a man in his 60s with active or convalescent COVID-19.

The nucleotide sequence is given as TGCGCCAGCAGCCCCGGGACTAGCGGAAGCTCCTACAATGAGCAGTTCTTC. The resulting protein is CASSPGTSGSSYNEQFF. This chain is built from TRBV5-1 and TRBJ2-1, with 11 middle bases fitting TRBD2. The CDR3 runs 17 residues from the cysteine to the phenylalanine. Kept here is only the CDR3 DNA, which spans 51 bases and is read in frame from base 1. V lost 4 bases and J lost 0 bases, and the count of bases not matched to a germline gene is 6. For CDR1 and CDR2, the germline V gene lists SGHRS and YFSETQ.